The next 26 T cell receptor beta chains were all read from a single sample in a study of blood T cells in healthy people across ages (dated by TCRdb to about 2015). Library preparation was by 5' RACE. This sample was sequenced with an Illumina HiSeq 2500. A second roughly 6 to 12 cycle PCR used a sample-barcoded 5' primer and a J-beta primer mix. TCRdb reprocessed the public reads (quality trimming at Q25 with fastp, clone calling with MiXCR) and kept in-frame beta chains. CDR3 protein sequences are deduplicated, and each keeps its most common genes and DNA. The sample table records approximately 1.5 million distinct CDR3 sequences; about 35% of these occur just once. About 10% of the sample is held by the ten biggest clonotypes. Sequenced input: blood. These receptors all come from a woman aged 25 to 39 in good health.

The chain employs TRBV6-6 and TRBJ1-5; D is undetermined. CDR3 length: 17 amino acids. Trimming removed 6 bases from V and 4 bases from J, with 22 bases in between. Germline V lookup: CDR1 MNHNY, CDR2 SVGAGI (reference sequence). CDR3 loop: CASRTSGPSTTNQPQHF. CDR3 nucleotide sequence: TGTGCCAGCAGGACCTCCGGACCGTCCACAACAAATCAGCCCCAGCATTTT.

This clonotype occurred many times. This chain links TRBV12-3 or TRBV12-4 with TRBJ2-1, with 10 bases aligning to TRBD2. The junction had 20 bases not matched to a gene; V was cut back by 5 bases and J by 4 bases. The CDR3 has 20 residues. The CDR3 sequence is CASSPPGTAGGPTKYNEQFF. CDR3 DNA sequence: TGTGCCAGCAGTCCCCCCGGGACAGCGGGGGGGCCGACTAAATACAATGAGCAGTTCTTC.

V gene TRBV20-1 combines with J gene TRBJ2-1, with D unclear. The CDR3 totals 12 residues. Germline lookup yields CDR1 DFQATT and CDR2 SNEGSKA (reference sequence). Between the trimmed V and J ends, which lost 0 bases and 7 bases, there was a span of 7 bases. CDR3 nucleotide sequence: TGCAGTGCTAGAGACCACCTAAATGAGCAGTTCTTC. Translation gives CSARDHLNEQFF.

This clonotype has only a few counts. The chain is built from TRBV7-2 and TRBJ2-1; TRBD2 might be the D (6 bases). Per germline, CDR1 SGHTA and CDR2 FQGNSA. CDR3 length: 12 residues. V was shortened by 3 bases and J by 15 bases, with 15 bases between the two germline ends. The DNA for the CDR3 is TGTGCCAGCAGCTTTCTTGAGGGGACTTCGTTCTTC. It translates to CASSFLEGTSFF.

The chain recombines TRBV7-3 with TRBJ2-2, with unresolved D. In germline, CDR1 is SGHTA, CDR2 FQGTGA. The CDR3 loop spans 16 amino acids. The V end was cut by 2 bases, the J end by 0 bases, with 10 bases between. The CDR3 spells CASSLLSATNTGELFF. CDR3 bases: TGTGCCAGCAGCTTATTATCAGCAACGAACACCGGGGAGCTGTTTTTT. The full variable domain, in which reference TRBV7-3 and TRBJ2-2 provide the parts outside the CDR3, is GAGVSQTPSNKVTEKGKYVELRCDPISGHTALYWYRQSLGQGPEFLIYFQGTGAADDSGLPNDRFFAVRPEGSVSTLKIQRTERGDSAVYLCASSLLSATNTGELFFGEGSRLTVL.

This clonotype was seen a handful of times. This chain uses TRBV2 with TRBJ2-3; no clear D. The CDR3 totals 15 residues. The germline CDR1 and CDR2 sequences are SNHLY and FYNNEI. Trimming pared 5 bases from V and 0 bases from J, leaving 12 bases between. The CDR3: CASSTTSWSTDTQYF. CDR3 nucleotides: TGTGCCAGCAGTACTACATCGTGGAGCACAGATACGCAGTATTTT.

This clonotype has more than one count but fewer than ten. This CDR3 is CASSRWQMRSEQFF. As DNA, the CDR3 is TGTGCCAGCAGCCGTTGGCAGATGAGGAGTGAGCAGTTCTTC. The rearrangement uses TRBV7-6 and TRBJ2-1; D uncertain. The CDR3 runs to 14 residues. Trimming removed 5 bases from V and 9 bases from J, with 17 bases in between. Germline V gives CDR1 SGHVS, CDR2 FNYEAQ.

This clonotype was found many times. The genes are TRBV20-1 and TRBJ2-7; possibly TRBD2 for D (6 bases). The CDR3 totals 13 residues. From germline, CDR1 is DFQATT and CDR2 SNEGSKA (reference sequence). V dropped 5 bases and J dropped 2 bases, with 13 bases sitting between them. CDR3 DNA sequence: TGCAGTGCTCCGGGACGGGGGACCTACGAGCAGTACTTC. Protein sequence: CSAPGRGTYEQYF.

The V gene is TRBV12-3 or TRBV12-4, the J gene TRBJ1-5; D is uncertain. This CDR3 spans 15 amino acids. V was trimmed by 6 bases and J by 2 bases, leaving 14 bases between them. CDR3 amino acids: CASRADLLGNQPQHF. CDR3 nucleotides: TGTGCCAGCAGAGCGGACCTTCTCGGCAATCAGCCCCAGCATTTT.

This clonotype has more than one count but fewer than ten. The V gene is TRBV2, the J gene TRBJ2-1, with D possibly TRBD2 on 6 matching bases. The CDR3 loop spans 16 amino acids. Trimming shortened V by 6 bases and J by 3 bases, and 18 bases separated the two germline ends. CDR1 is SNHLY and CDR2 is FYNNEI in the germline V gene. The CDR3 DNA follows: TGTGCCAGCAGCTCGAACCGACCCGGGAGCTACAATGAGCAGTTCTTC. It codes for CASSSNRPGSYNEQFF.

The sample holds a few counts of this clonotype. The CDR3 DNA reads as TGTGCCAGCAGCCTAATAGCGCTTCAGGATACGCAGTATTTT. Protein product: CASSLIALQDTQYF. The chain has TRBV9 and TRBJ2-3, with a weak D call TRBD2 (5 bases). Germline loops: CDR1 SGDLS, CDR2 YYNGEE. The V gene lost 4 bases and the J gene lost 6 bases, with 15 bases spanning the gap. The CDR3 is 14 amino acids.

In regard to this clonotype: One end of the junction varies from germline; a read error may be responsible. The chain employs TRBV20-1 and TRBJ2-2, with 8 bases fitting TRBD1. Germline CDR1 DFQATT, CDR2 SNEGSKA (reference sequence). This CDR3 comprises 13 residues. In nucleotides, the CDR3 is TGCAGTGCTAGAGGGACAGGGTTCGGGAAGCTGTTTTTT. Residues: CSARGTGFGKLFF.

This clonotype came up many times. The V and J genes are TRBV4-1 and TRBJ2-7; D unclear. Trimming cost V 1 base and J 4 bases, with 11 bases left between them. The CDR3 consists of 14 residues. In germline, CDR1 is MGHRA, CDR2 YSYEKL. In nucleotides, the CDR3 is TGCGCCAGCAGCCAAGTAACAGCCAGTTACGAGCAGTACTTC. It encodes CASSQVTASYEQYF.

This rearrangement joins TRBV27 to TRBJ2-3; 9 positions match TRBD1. CDR1 and CDR2 from the germline V gene are MNHEY and SMNVEV (reference sequence). This CDR3 has 15 residues. V was pared by 6 bases and J by 1 base, with 5 bases of the junction left unmatched. The CDR3 nucleotides are TGTGCCAGCAGCCATCGGACAGGGGGCACAGATACGCAGTATTTT. Encoded protein: CASSHRTGGTDTQYF.

The J gene is TRBJ2-1, the V gene TRBV20-1; D may be TRBD1 or TRBD2 (6 bases each). CDR3 length equals 15 residues. CDR1 is DFQATT and CDR2 is SNEGSKA in the germline V gene (reference sequence). Trimming stripped 1 base from V and 9 bases from J, with 19 bases between. The CDR3 nucleotides read TGCAGTGCTAGAGGGGGGCGGGACGTTTCAATTGAGCAGTTCTTC. Its translation: CSARGGRDVSIEQFF.

This clonotype was counted once. This chain uses TRBV2 with TRBJ2-1; D unresolved. Trimming removed 4 bases from V and 8 bases from J, with 6 bases in between. Germline assignment: CDR1 SNHLY and CDR2 FYNNEI. The CDR3 contains 11 residues. The CDR3 DNA reads as TGTGCCAGCAGTGTAGACGATGAGCAGTTCTTC. This codes for CASSVDDEQFF.

The chain is built from TRBV7-9 and TRBJ2-5; D call uncertain. There are 13 residues in the CDR3. Deletions cut 5 bases from V and 1 base from J, with 8 bases between. Germline loops: CDR1 SEHNR, CDR2 FQNEAQ (reference sequence). CDR3: CASSHTGQETQYF. The CDR3 nucleotides are TGTGCCAGCAGCCACACTGGCCAAGAGACCCAGTACTTC.

This clonotype has more than one count but fewer than ten. The V and J genes are TRBV4-1 and TRBJ2-7; 13 positions agree with TRBD2. The J segment lost 2 bases and the V segment lost 3 bases, leaving 4 bases of the junction unmatched. Germline assignment: CDR1 MGHRA and CDR2 YSYEKL. CDR3 length equals 16 residues. DNA of the CDR3: TGCGCCAGCAGCCACGCGGGACTAGCGGGAACCTACGAGCAGTACTTC. Translating gives CASSHAGLAGTYEQYF.

The rearrangement uses TRBV7-2 and TRBJ2-1; D could derive from TRBD1 or TRBD2 (5 bases each). The V gene lost 2 bases and the J gene lost 13 bases, with 12 bases spanning the gap. CDR1 is SGHTA, CDR2 FQGNSA, per germline. The CDR3 is 12 amino acids. CDR3 sequence reads: CASSLSTGLQFF. CDR3 coding DNA: TGTGCCAGCAGCTTATCTACGGGGCTACAGTTCTTC.

The CDR3 nucleotides are TGTGCCAGCTACCGGACAGATTACGAGCAGTACTTC. Amino acids: CASYRTDYEQYF. The chain links TRBV2 to TRBJ2-7; perhaps TRBD1 as D (6 bases). The CDR3 contains 12 residues. Deletions cut 8 bases from V and 4 bases from J, with 12 bases between. Germline V CDR1 and CDR2: SNHLY, FYNNEI.

The chain recombines TRBV7-9 with TRBJ2-7; D may be TRBD1 or TRBD2 (5 bases each). Trimming removed 2 bases from V and 1 base from J, with 12 bases in between. The germline V gene encodes CDR1 SEHNR and CDR2 FQNEAQ (reference sequence). This CDR3 spans 15 amino acids. This CDR3 reads CASSLFGGASYEQYF. CDR3 nucleotide sequence: TGTGCCAGCAGCTTATTTGGGGGTGCATCCTACGAGCAGTACTTC.

The chain carries TRBV29-1 and TRBJ2-3; D gene unclear. Trimming left V 7 bases short and J 5 bases short, with 16 bases between. Germline V gene lookup returns CDR1 SQVTM and CDR2 ANQGSEA. CDR3 size: 13 residues. The CDR3 bases are TGCAGCGCCGGTCAGAGCCGGAGAGATACGCAGTATTTT. Translated, it gives CSAGQSRRDTQYF.

This clonotype has only a few counts. The chain carries TRBV20-1 and TRBJ2-7, with D tentatively TRBD2 (6 bases). Germline CDR1 DFQATT, CDR2 SNEGSKA (reference sequence). The CDR3 loop spans 11 amino acids. V lost 3 bases and J lost 7, with 10 bases in between. The CDR3 spells CSASPSEEQYF. DNA of the CDR3: TGCAGTGCTAGTCCTAGCGAGGAGCAGTACTTC.

The chain recombines TRBV4-1 with TRBJ1-5, with a possible D match to TRBD1 (5 bases). Trimming stripped 0 bases from V and 1 base from J, with 10 bases between. The CDR3 has 16 residues. Germline V gene sequence: CDR1 MGHRA, CDR2 YSYEKL. The DNA for the CDR3 is TGCGCCAGCAGCCAAGAGCCAGGGCGGAGCAATCAGCCCCAGCATTTT. It is translated as CASSQEPGRSNQPQHF.

This clonotype was seen only once. This chain connects TRBV20-1 to TRBJ2-5, with D possibly being TRBD2 (5 bases). Germline V gives CDR1 DFQATT, CDR2 SNEGSKA (reference sequence). The V gene lost 0 bases and the J gene lost 11 bases, with 22 bases spanning the gap. The CDR3 extends over 15 amino acids. This CDR3 is CSARDELRGNHKQYF. The DNA for the CDR3 is TGCAGTGCTAGAGATGAGCTACGAGGGAATCATAAACAGTACTTC.

The chain carries TRBV3-1 and TRBJ2-7, with D perhaps TRBD1 (6 bases). Trimming pared 1 base from V and 2 bases from J, leaving 15 bases between. CDR3 length: 16 residues. CDR1 is LGHDT and CDR2 is YNNKEL in the germline V gene (reference sequence). This CDR3 reads CASSQGPRGFPYEQYF. The CDR3 DNA sequence: TGTGCCAGCAGCCAAGGCCCCAGGGGCTTCCCCTACGAGCAGTACTTC.